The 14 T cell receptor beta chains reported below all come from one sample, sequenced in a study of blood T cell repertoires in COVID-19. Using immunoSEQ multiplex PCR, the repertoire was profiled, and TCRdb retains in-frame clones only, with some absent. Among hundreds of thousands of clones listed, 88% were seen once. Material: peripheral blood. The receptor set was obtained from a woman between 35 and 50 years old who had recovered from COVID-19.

CDR3 protein: CASSRTPYSNQPQHF. As DNA, the CDR3 is TGCGCCAGCAGCCGGACACCTTATAGCAATCAGCCCCAGCATTTT. This chain connects TRBV5-1 to TRBJ1-5; TRBD1 is a possible D gene (5 bases). V was trimmed by 4 bases and J by 0 bases, leaving 11 bases between them. CDR3 length: 15 residues. Per the germline V gene, CDR1 is SGHRS and CDR2 is YFSETQ.

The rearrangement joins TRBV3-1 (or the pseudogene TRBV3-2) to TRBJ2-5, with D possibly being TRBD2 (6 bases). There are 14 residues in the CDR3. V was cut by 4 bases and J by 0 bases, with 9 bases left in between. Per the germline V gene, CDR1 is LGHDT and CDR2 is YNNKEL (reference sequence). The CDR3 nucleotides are TGTGCCAGCAGCCCCCGGAGGGACCAAGAGACCCAGTACTTC. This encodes CASSPRRDQETQYF.

The CDR3 protein is CASSVAGRGRDYGYTF. CDR3 nucleotides: TGTGCCAGCAGCGTAGCTGGCAGGGGGCGCGACTATGGCTACACCTTC. The J gene is TRBJ1-2, the V gene TRBV9; 8 bases match TRBD1. The junction had 7 bases not matched to a gene; V was cut back by 0 bases and J by 3 bases. Germline V gene data show CDR1 as SGDLS and CDR2 as YYNGEE. The CDR3 covers 16 residues. The variable domain in full, with the rest retrieved from reference TRBV9 and TRBJ1-2, is DSGVTQTPKHLITATGQRVTLRCSPRSGDLSVYWYQQSLDQGLQFLIQYYNGEERAKGNILERFSAQQFPDLHSELNLSSLELGDSALYFCASSVAGRGRDYGYTFGSGTRLTVV.

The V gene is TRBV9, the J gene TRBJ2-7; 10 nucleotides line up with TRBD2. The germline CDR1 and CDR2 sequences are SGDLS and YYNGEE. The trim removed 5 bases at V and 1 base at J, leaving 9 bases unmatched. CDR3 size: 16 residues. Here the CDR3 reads CASRLEREGLSYEQYF. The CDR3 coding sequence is TGTGCCAGCAGGCTGGAGCGGGAGGGCCTGTCCTACGAGCAGTACTTC.

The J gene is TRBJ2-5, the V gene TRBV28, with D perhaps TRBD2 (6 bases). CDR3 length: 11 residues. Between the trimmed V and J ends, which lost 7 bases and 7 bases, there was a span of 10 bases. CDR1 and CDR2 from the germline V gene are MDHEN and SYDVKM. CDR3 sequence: CASTRGATQYF. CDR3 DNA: TGTGCCAGCACCCGCGGGGCGACCCAGTACTTC.

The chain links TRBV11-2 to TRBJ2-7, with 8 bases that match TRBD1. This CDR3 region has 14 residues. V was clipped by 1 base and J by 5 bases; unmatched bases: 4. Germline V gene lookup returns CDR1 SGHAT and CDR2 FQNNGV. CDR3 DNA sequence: TGTGCCAGCAGCTTAGCCAGGGGGCAGCACGAGCAGTACTTC. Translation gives CASSLARGQHEQYF.

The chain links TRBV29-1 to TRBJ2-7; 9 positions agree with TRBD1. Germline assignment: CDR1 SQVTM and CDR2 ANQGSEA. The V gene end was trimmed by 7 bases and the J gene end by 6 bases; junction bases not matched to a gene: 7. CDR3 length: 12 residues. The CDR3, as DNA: TGCAGCGGGAGGACAGGGGAGGCCGAGCAGTACTTC. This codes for CSGRTGEAEQYF.

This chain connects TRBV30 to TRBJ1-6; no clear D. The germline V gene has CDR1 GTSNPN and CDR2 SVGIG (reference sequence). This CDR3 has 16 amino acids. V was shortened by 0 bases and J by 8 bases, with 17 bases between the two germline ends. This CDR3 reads CAWSVVGPPGDSPLHF. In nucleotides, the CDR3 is TGTGCCTGGAGTGTAGTGGGTCCCCCCGGGGATTCACCCCTCCACTTT.

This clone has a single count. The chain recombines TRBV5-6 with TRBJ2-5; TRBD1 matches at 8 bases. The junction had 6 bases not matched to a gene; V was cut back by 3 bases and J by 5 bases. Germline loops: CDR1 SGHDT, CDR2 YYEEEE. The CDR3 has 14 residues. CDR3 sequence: CASSWTGIGETQYF. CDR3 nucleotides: TGTGCCAGCAGCTGGACAGGGATCGGGGAGACCCAGTACTTC.

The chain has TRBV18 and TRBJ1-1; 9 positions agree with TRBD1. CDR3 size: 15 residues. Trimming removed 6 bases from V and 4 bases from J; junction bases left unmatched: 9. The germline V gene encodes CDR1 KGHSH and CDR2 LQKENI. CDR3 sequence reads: CASSRGTGLGTEAFF. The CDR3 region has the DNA TGTGCCAGCTCCCGCGGGACAGGGCTGGGCACTGAAGCTTTCTTT.

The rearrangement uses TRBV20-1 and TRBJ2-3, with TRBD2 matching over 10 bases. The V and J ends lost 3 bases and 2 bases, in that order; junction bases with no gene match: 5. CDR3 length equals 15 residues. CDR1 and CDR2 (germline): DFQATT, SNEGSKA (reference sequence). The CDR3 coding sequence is TGCAGTGCTAGTTCTAGCGGGAGTCCCACAGATACGCAGTATTTT. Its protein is CSASSSGSPTDTQYF.

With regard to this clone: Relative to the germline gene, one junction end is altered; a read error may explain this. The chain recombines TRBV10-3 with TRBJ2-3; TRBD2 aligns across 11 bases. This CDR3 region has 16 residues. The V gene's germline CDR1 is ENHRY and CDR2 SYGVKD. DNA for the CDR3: TGTGCCATCAGTGAGCCCCTCGGACTAGCGGGTTCCGTCAAGGATTTT. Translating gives CAISEPLGLAGSVKDF.

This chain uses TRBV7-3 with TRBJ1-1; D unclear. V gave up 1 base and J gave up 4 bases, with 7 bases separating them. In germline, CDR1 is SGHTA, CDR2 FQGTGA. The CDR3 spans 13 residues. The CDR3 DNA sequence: TGTGCCAGCAGCTTAATGGAGGGCACTGAAGCTTTCTTT. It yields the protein CASSLMEGTEAFF.

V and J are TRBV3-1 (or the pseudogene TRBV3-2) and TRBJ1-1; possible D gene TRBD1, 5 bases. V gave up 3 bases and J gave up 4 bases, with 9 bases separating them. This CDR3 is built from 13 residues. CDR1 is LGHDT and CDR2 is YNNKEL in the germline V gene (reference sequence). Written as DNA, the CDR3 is TGTGCCAGCAGCCATGGGGGGGGCACTGAAGCTTTCTTT. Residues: CASSHGGGTEAFF.